The clone carrying this T cell receptor (beta chain) was seen once. There are 14 residues in the CDR3. The germline CDR1 and CDR2 sequences are MNHEY and SVGAGI. With 2 bases removed from V and 7 bases from J, the gap between germline ends came to 9 bases. This sample was taken from a study of blood T cell dynamics during melanoma immunotherapy. Time point here: pre-treatment baseline. The protocol was immunoSEQ multiplex PCR, while the TCRdb copy is restricted to in-frame clones and leaves out a portion. The sample contains 6,000 to 8,500 clones, about three quarters of which appear only once. Sequencing used blood, obtained from a patient treated with checkpoint blockade. The TCR was taken from a human donor with melanoma. J is TRBJ1-6 and V is TRBV6-5, with D uncertain. The CDR3 DNA reads TGTGCCAGCAGTTACGGGCAGGTGAATTCACCCCTCCACTTT. It specifies CASSYGQVNSPLHF.